Presented here are 12 T cell receptor beta chains from one specimen sequenced in a study of control samples from healthy donors and cancer patients. Libraries were prepared by immunoSEQ multiplex PCR; TCRdb keeps only in-frame clonotypes and omits some of them. This table holds under 100,000 clones, about 88% found once. Sequencing used blood. These receptors originate from a woman aged 70 to 79 in good health.

V gene TRBV5-6 combines with J gene TRBJ2-1; D not certain. The CDR3 is 16 residues long. The V end lost 1 base, the J end lost 0 bases, and 11 bases lay between the germline ends. Germline V gives CDR1 SGHDT, CDR2 YYEEEE. CDR3 residues: CASSLFAESSYNEQFF. In DNA, the CDR3 is TGTGCCAGCAGCTTGTTCGCGGAGAGCTCCTACAATGAGCAGTTCTTC.

The CDR3 loop reads CATSRGRGSDPLNYGYTF. The CDR3, as DNA: TGTGCCACCAGCAGAGGCAGGGGTTCGGATCCCCTGAACTATGGCTACACCTTC. The J gene is TRBJ1-2, the V gene TRBV15; D is possibly TRBD1 (6 bases). This CDR3 contains 18 residues. Germline loops: CDR1 LNHNV, CDR2 YYDKDF (reference sequence). V dropped 1 base and J dropped 2 bases, with 20 bases sitting between them.

This rearrangement joins TRBV4-2 to TRBJ1-2; D uncertain. The V end was cut by 5 bases, the J end by 0 bases, with 4 bases between. CDR1 LGHNA and CDR2 YNFKEQ come from the germline V gene. The CDR3 sequence is 12 residues long. The CDR3, as DNA: TGTGCCAGCAGCGCGACTAACTATGGCTACACCTTC. Amino acids: CASSATNYGYTF.

The count of this clone is one. The CDR3 DNA follows: TGCAGCGAGGTTAGCGGGGGAGGAGATACGCAGTATTTT. It encodes CSEVSGGGDTQYF. The chain uses TRBV29-1 and TRBJ2-3; TRBD2 aligns across 9 bases. CDR3 size: 13 residues. Trimming removed 7 bases from V and 5 bases from J; junction bases left unmatched: 7. Germline CDR1 reads SQVTM; CDR2 reads ANQGSEA.

The genes are TRBV3-1 (or the pseudogene TRBV3-2) and TRBJ1-2; D gene uncertain. Germline V gene data show CDR1 as LGHDT and CDR2 as YNNKEL (reference sequence). V was trimmed by 2 bases and J by 5 bases, leaving 6 bases between them. The CDR3 sequence is 12 residues long. CDR3 DNA: TGTGCCAGCAGCCAAACCCCATATGGCTACACCTTC. It yields the protein CASSQTPYGYTF.

This rearrangement joins TRBV3-1 (or the pseudogene TRBV3-2) to TRBJ1-6; D remains unclear. V lost 0 bases to trimming and J lost 9 bases, with 9 bases between them. Germline CDR1 reads LGHDT; CDR2 reads YNNKEL (reference sequence). The CDR3 is 14 amino acids. The CDR3 coding sequence is TGTGCCAGCAGCCAAGATCCGAATTTTTCACCCCTCCACTTT. Residues: CASSQDPNFSPLHF.

The chain uses TRBV5-1 and TRBJ2-7; 11 bases map to TRBD2. The germline gives CDR1 SGHRS, CDR2 YFSETQ. Trimming at V came to 4 bases and at J to 3 bases, leaving 6 bases not matched to a gene. This CDR3 has 15 amino acids. The chain's CDR3 is CASSGLAGGIYEQYF. DNA of the CDR3: TGCGCCAGCAGCGGGCTAGCGGGAGGTATCTACGAGCAGTACTTC.

The chain employs TRBV4-1 and TRBJ1-2; D not resolved. This CDR3 comprises 13 residues. Trimming shortened V by 0 bases and J by 6 bases, and 8 bases separated the two germline ends. Germline V gives CDR1 MGHRA, CDR2 YSYEKL. CDR3 sequence (DNA): TGCGCCAGCAGCCAAGAGGGTTTAGATGGCTACACCTTC. Translating gives CASSQEGLDGYTF.

This clone was counted once. The chain couples TRBV18 to TRBJ1-2; maybe TRBD1 (5 bases). This CDR3 has 14 residues. With 5 bases removed from V and 1 base from J, the gap between germline ends came to 11 bases. Per germline, CDR1 KGHSH and CDR2 LQKENI. The CDR3 coding sequence is TGTGCCAGCTCATTCGAACAGGTTAACTATGGCTACACCTTC. Amino acids: CASSFEQVNYGYTF. Using reference TRBV18 and TRBJ1-2 for the parts outside the CDR3, the full variable domain is NAGVMQNPRHLVRRRGQEARLRCSPMKGHSHVYWYRQLPEEGLKFMVYLQKENIIDESGMPKERFSAEFPKEGPSILRIQQVVRGDSAAYFCASSFEQVNYGYTFGSGTRLTVV.

The chain recombines TRBV24-1 with TRBJ2-7, with 9 bases fitting TRBD2. The CDR3 is 14 amino acids. Looked up from germline, CDR1 is KGHDR and CDR2 is SFDVKD. The junction had 4 bases not matched to a gene; V was cut back by 8 bases and J by 0 bases. The CDR3 protein is CATTASGISYEQYF. CDR3 in DNA: TGTGCCACCACGGCTAGCGGGATCTCCTACGAGCAGTACTTC.

This sequence joins TRBV6-5 and TRBJ1-1; D is unresolved. The CDR3 loop spans 11 amino acids. V was cut by 6 bases and J by 3 bases, with 5 bases left in between. Germline CDR1 MNHEY, CDR2 SVGAGI. The CDR3 protein is CASRTYTEAFF. CDR3 sequence (DNA): TGTGCCAGCAGGACATACACTGAAGCTTTCTTT.

This rearrangement joins TRBV19 to TRBJ1-1, with 8 bases identical to TRBD1. Germline V gene sequence: CDR1 LNHDA, CDR2 SQIVND (reference sequence). The V gene end was trimmed by 6 bases and the J gene end by 1 base; junction bases not matched to a gene: 7. The CDR3 has 15 amino acids. The CDR3 region has the DNA TGTGCCAGTAGCGACAGGGGAAAGGGGAACACTGAAGCTTTCTTT. The encoded protein is CASSDRGKGNTEAFF.